The 24 T cell receptor beta chains listed next were all sequenced from one sample in a study of blood T cell repertoires in COVID-19. Sequenced by immunoSEQ multiplex PCR; TCRdb stores in-frame clones only, minus some. The profile shows about 350,000 clones, roughly nine tenths of them singletons. The sequenced sample consisted of peripheral blood. These receptors were collected from a woman in her sixties with COVID-19, enrolled during active disease.

The rearrangement joins TRBV9 to TRBJ2-1; a possible D gene is TRBD2 (6 bases). The CDR3 is 14 residues long. The germline gives CDR1 SGDLS, CDR2 YYNGEE. Trimming cost V 4 bases and J 4 bases, with 12 bases left between them. In nucleotides, the CDR3 is TGTGCCAGCAGCACGGTCGGGACTTACAATGAGCAGTTCTTC. As protein: CASSTVGTYNEQFF. The whole variable domain, remainder taken from reference TRBV9 and TRBJ2-1, is DSGVTQTPKHLITATGQRVTLRCSPRSGDLSVYWYQQSLDQGLQFLIQYYNGEERAKGNILERFSAQQFPDLHSELNLSSLELGDSALYFCASSTVGTYNEQFFGPGTRLTVL.

V and J are TRBV15 and TRBJ1-5; tentative D call: TRBD1 (5 bases). V was shortened by 9 bases and J by 6 bases, with 15 bases between the two germline ends. Germline values: CDR1 LNHNV, CDR2 YYDKDF (reference sequence). The length of the CDR3 is 13 residues. CDR3 residues: CATASGEAQPQHF. The CDR3, as DNA: TGTGCCACTGCGTCGGGGGAGGCTCAGCCCCAGCATTTT.

The chain is built from TRBV7-6 and TRBJ2-2; D is perhaps TRBD1 (6 bases). Looked up from germline, CDR1 is SGHVS and CDR2 is FNYEAQ. The CDR3 runs 18 residues. V dropped 5 bases and J dropped 5 bases, with 24 bases sitting between them. As DNA, the CDR3 is TGTGCCAGCAGCGTTTCCGCCGGGGACACCGTCGCGACCGGGGAGCTGTTTTTT. It is translated as CASSVSAGDTVATGELFF.

The chain joins TRBV20-1 to TRBJ1-6; tentatively, D is TRBD1 (6 bases). The germline V gene has CDR1 DFQATT and CDR2 SNEGSKA (reference sequence). Trimming stripped 3 bases from V and 3 bases from J, with 12 bases between. This CDR3 contains 15 residues. CDR3 in DNA: TGCAGTGCTAGTAGACAGGCCAACTATAATTCACCCCTCCACTTT. The encoded protein is CSASRQANYNSPLHF.

The genes are TRBV7-3 and TRBJ2-3, with 7 bases identical to TRBD2. The J segment lost 6 bases and the V segment lost 2 bases, leaving 5 bases of the junction unmatched. The V gene's germline CDR1 is SGHTA and CDR2 FQGTGA. This CDR3 region has 14 residues. This CDR3 is CASSLRDYSDTQYF. The CDR3 DNA follows: TGTGCCAGCAGCTTACGGGACTACTCGGATACGCAGTATTTT. Using reference TRBV7-3 and TRBJ2-3 for the parts outside the CDR3, the full variable domain is GAGVSQTPSNKVTEKGKYVELRCDPISGHTALYWYRQSLGQGPEFLIYFQGTGAADDSGLPNDRFFAVRPEGSVSTLKIQRTERGDSAVYLCASSLRDYSDTQYFGPGTRLTVL.

The chain has TRBV7-9 and TRBJ1-5; D may be TRBD1 (6 bases). V was clipped by 5 bases and J by 1 base, with 15 bases between them. Germline assignment: CDR1 SEHNR and CDR2 FQNEAQ (reference sequence). This CDR3 spans 16 amino acids. CDR3 coding DNA: TGTGCCAGCAGCCCAGCACAGGGATTGAGCAATCAGCCCCAGCATTTT. It is translated as CASSPAQGLSNQPQHF.

V and J are TRBV4-1 and TRBJ1-2; D possibly corresponds to TRBD1 (6 bases). This CDR3 region has 15 residues. The germline V gene has CDR1 MGHRA and CDR2 YSYEKL. V lost 1 base to trimming and J lost 0 bases, with 9 bases between them. The CDR3 DNA is TGCGCCAGCAGCCAAGCAGGGGCTTCTAACTATGGCTACACCTTC. Encoded protein: CASSQAGASNYGYTF.

This chain connects TRBV6-5 to TRBJ1-2, with 7 bases matching TRBD1. The length of the CDR3 is 14 residues. The junction had 12 bases not matched to a gene; V was cut back by 6 bases and J by 8 bases. Germline V CDR1 and CDR2: MNHEY, SVGAGI. The CDR3 region is CASRLRQGFEGYTF. The CDR3 nucleotides are TGTGCCAGCAGGCTAAGACAGGGTTTTGAGGGCTACACCTTC.

The chain recombines TRBV19 with TRBJ1-4; TRBD1 matches 11 bases. This CDR3 has 14 amino acids. With V trimmed by 4 bases and J by 10 bases, 5 bases remained unmatched. Looked up from germline, CDR1 is LNHDA and CDR2 is SQIVND (reference sequence). CDR3 in amino acids: CASSTPGQGGKLFF. The CDR3 nucleotides read TGTGCCAGTAGTACCCCGGGACAGGGGGGAAAACTGTTTTTT.

The gene calls are TRBV5-8 and TRBJ1-5, with 11 nucleotides matching TRBD1. The CDR3 covers 17 residues. Germline loops: CDR1 SGHTS, CDR2 YDEGEE. V gave up 4 bases and J gave up 6 bases; unmatched junction bases: 12. The DNA for the CDR3 is TGTGCCAGCAGCCACGACGGAGGACAGGGGGCCAGTCAGCCCCAGCATTTT. Protein: CASSHDGGQGASQPQHF.

There are a few counts of this clone. The V and J genes are TRBV19 and TRBJ1-1; D is perhaps TRBD1 (5 bases). The V gene's germline CDR1 is LNHDA and CDR2 SQIVND (reference sequence). With 3 bases removed from V and 2 bases from J, the gap between germline ends came to 13 bases. The CDR3 covers 15 residues. This CDR3 is CASSIRGGANTEAFF. CDR3 coding DNA: TGTGCCAGTAGTATCCGAGGAGGGGCCAACACTGAAGCTTTCTTT.

The rearrangement uses TRBV21-1 and TRBJ2-3; TRBD2 is taken as the D call from the table, unchecked against the DNA. TRBV21-1 is recorded as a pseudogene. This CDR3 spans 13 amino acids. This CDR3 reads CASSKAAGTPQYF. Written as DNA, the CDR3 is TGTGCCAGCAGCAAAGCCGCGGGGACTCCACAGTATTTT.

The chain links TRBV28 to TRBJ1-1; a possible D gene is TRBD1 (5 bases). Trimming stripped 4 bases from V and 3 bases from J, with 15 bases between. The CDR3 is 15 residues long. The germline V gene has CDR1 MDHEN and CDR2 SYDVKM. CDR3 protein: CASSSSGAGDTEAFF. CDR3 in DNA: TGTGCCAGCAGTTCCTCCGGGGCGGGGGACACTGAAGCTTTCTTT.

V gene TRBV5-1 combines with J gene TRBJ1-1, with unresolved D. The CDR3 has 14 residues. CDR1 and CDR2 from the germline V gene are SGHRS and YFSETQ. The V end was cut by 0 bases, the J end by 8 bases, with 14 bases between. CDR3 sequence reads: CASSLEFERSEAFF. The CDR3 bases are TGCGCCAGCAGCTTGGAATTTGAGCGTTCCGAAGCTTTCTTT.

The chain combines TRBV4-1 with TRBJ2-5; D is perhaps TRBD2 (6 bases). The CDR3 runs 14 residues. V gave up 3 bases and J gave up 6 bases, with 14 bases separating them. Germline CDR1 MGHRA, CDR2 YSYEKL. The CDR3 protein is CASSHPGGEQTQYF. CDR3 nucleotides: TGCGCCAGCAGCCACCCCGGGGGAGAGCAGACCCAGTACTTC.

The chain has TRBV5-1 and TRBJ2-2; the match to TRBD2 covers 8 bases. V lost 0 bases to trimming and J lost 5 bases; unmatched junction nucleotides: 9. The CDR3 consists of 17 residues. Per germline, CDR1 SGHRS and CDR2 YFSETQ. The CDR3 sequence is CASSLAGSGGKTGELFF. CDR3 nucleotides: TGCGCCAGCAGCTTGGCCGGAAGCGGGGGAAAAACCGGGGAGCTGTTTTTT.

The rearrangement links TRBV19 to TRBJ2-2; the D gene is possibly TRBD2 (6 bases). This CDR3 region has 16 residues. Between the trimmed V and J ends, which lost 3 bases and 4 bases, there was a span of 15 bases. From germline, CDR1 is LNHDA and CDR2 SQIVND (reference sequence). The CDR3 DNA is TGTGCCAGTAGTATCGCGGGACTCCGCTCCACCGGGGAGCTGTTTTTT. This codes for CASSIAGLRSTGELFF.

The gene calls are TRBV7-9 and TRBJ1-5, with a possible D match to TRBD1 (5 bases). The V gene lost 0 bases and the J gene lost 4 bases, with 7 bases spanning the gap. The germline V gene has CDR1 SEHNR and CDR2 FQNEAQ (reference sequence). This CDR3 has 14 residues. The CDR3 loop reads CASSLATANQPQHF. As DNA, the CDR3 is TGTGCCAGCAGCTTAGCGACAGCTAATCAGCCCCAGCATTTT.

The genes are TRBV5-1 and TRBJ2-7; D may be TRBD2 (5 bases). The V and J ends lost 0 bases and 2 bases respectively, with 12 bases between them. CDR1 is SGHRS and CDR2 is YFSETQ in the germline V gene. This CDR3 has 15 amino acids. Here the CDR3 reads CASSLGTLQPYEQYF. The CDR3 DNA reads as TGCGCCAGCAGCTTGGGGACTCTACAACCCTACGAGCAGTACTTC.

The chain uses TRBV7-2 and TRBJ1-2, with a tentative D call TRBD1 (5 bases). The CDR3 consists of 13 residues. V was trimmed by 6 bases and J by 4 bases, leaving 12 bases between them. Germline V gene data show CDR1 as SGHTA and CDR2 as FQGNSA. The CDR3 DNA reads as TGTGCCAGCAGTACCTGGGGGGTCTATGGCTACACCTTC. Translated, it gives CASSTWGVYGYTF. The variable domain in full, with the rest retrieved from reference TRBV7-2 and TRBJ1-2, is GAGVSQSPSNKVTEKGKDVELRCDPISGHTALYWYRQSLGQGLEFLIYFQGNSAPDKSGLPSDRFSAERTGGSVSTLTIQRTQQEDSAVYLCASSTWGVYGYTFGSGTRLTVV.

The chain combines TRBV27 with TRBJ2-1; 11 bases fit TRBD2. Trimming took 4 bases from V and 2 from J; bases not matched to a gene: 4. CDR1 MNHEY and CDR2 SMNVEV come from the germline V gene (reference sequence). This CDR3 is built from 16 residues. The CDR3 coding sequence is TGTGCCAGCAGTTCGCCACTAGCGGGGGCCTACAATGAGCAGTTCTTC. Residues: CASSSPLAGAYNEQFF.

The chain combines TRBV28 with TRBJ1-5; tentatively, D is TRBD1 (5 bases). This CDR3 is built from 16 residues. Germline V gene sequence: CDR1 MDHEN, CDR2 SYDVKM. V was clipped by 2 bases and J by 1 base, with 12 bases between them. The CDR3 DNA reads as TGTGCCAGCAGTTTAGAGCAGGGCTTCAGCAATCAGCCCCAGCATTTT. This gives the protein CASSLEQGFSNQPQHF.

This clone was picked up a small number of times. The V and J genes are TRBV5-1 and TRBJ1-1; TRBD1 might be the D (6 bases). V gave up 0 bases and J gave up 8 bases, with 11 bases separating them. The CDR3 spans 13 residues. CDR1 and CDR2 from the germline V gene are SGHRS and YFSETQ. The CDR3 nucleotides are TGCGCCAGCAGCTTGGGGACAGCCAAGGAAGCTTTCTTT. Protein product: CASSLGTAKEAFF.

V usage is TRBV19 and J usage is TRBJ1-1, with D possibly TRBD1 on 5 matching bases. Germline CDR1 LNHDA, CDR2 SQIVND (reference sequence). Trimming took 6 bases from V and 5 from J, leaving 10 bases between them. The CDR3 spans 12 residues. DNA of the CDR3: TGTGCCAGTAGGGGACTTTTAACTGAAGCTTTCTTT. It specifies CASRGLLTEAFF.